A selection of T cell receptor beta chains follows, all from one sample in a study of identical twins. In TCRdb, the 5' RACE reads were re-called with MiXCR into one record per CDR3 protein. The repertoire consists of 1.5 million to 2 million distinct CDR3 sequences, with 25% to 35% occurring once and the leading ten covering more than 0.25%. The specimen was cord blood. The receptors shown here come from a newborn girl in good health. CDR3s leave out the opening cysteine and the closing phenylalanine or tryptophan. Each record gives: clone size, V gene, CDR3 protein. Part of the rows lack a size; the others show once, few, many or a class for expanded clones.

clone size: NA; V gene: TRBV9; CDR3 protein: ASSVGGGSEQF
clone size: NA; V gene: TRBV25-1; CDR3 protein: ASTSRQDSGNTIY
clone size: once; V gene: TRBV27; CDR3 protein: ASSSTYTGELF
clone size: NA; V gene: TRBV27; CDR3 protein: ASSPWFGTSFYNEQF
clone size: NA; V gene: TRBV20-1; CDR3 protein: SVRGGGETQY
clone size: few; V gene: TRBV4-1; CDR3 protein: ASSPSRGANSPLH
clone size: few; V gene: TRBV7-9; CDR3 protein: ATQLRDRGYGYT
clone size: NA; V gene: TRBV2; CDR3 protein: ASSRDTDNQPQH
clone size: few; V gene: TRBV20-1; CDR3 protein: SARSSSGSLRASYEQY
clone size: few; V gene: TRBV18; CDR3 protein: ASSPYRGHPTGELF
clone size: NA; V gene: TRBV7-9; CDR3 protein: ASSLEGPQY
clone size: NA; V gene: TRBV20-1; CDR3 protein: SATRTSGRGSYNEQF
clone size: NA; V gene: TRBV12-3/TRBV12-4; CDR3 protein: ASSLRPRPQQF
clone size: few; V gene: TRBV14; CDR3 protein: ASSQEGFWGGTYNEQF
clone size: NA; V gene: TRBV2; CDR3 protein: ASDRGRSTEAF
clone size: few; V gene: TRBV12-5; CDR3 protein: ASGPDGQDGYT
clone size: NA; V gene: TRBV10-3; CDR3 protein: AITPGQGQPQH
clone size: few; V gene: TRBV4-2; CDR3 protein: ASSQDLGRLPSYEQY
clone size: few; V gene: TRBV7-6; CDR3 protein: ASGGLGEQF
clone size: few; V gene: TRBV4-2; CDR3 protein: ASSHLVLGGNEQF
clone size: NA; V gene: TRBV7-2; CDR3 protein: ASSLLGYIGELF
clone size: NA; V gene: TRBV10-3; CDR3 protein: AISLGTNTEAF
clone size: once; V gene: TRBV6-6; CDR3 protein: ASATPGGTDTQY
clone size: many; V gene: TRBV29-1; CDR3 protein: SVGDLQGRHSYEQY
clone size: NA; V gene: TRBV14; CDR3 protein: ASSLRGLNMNSPLH
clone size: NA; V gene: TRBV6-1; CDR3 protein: ASSEAHVGLDYGYT
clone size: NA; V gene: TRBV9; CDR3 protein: ASSVGHRDLNTEAF
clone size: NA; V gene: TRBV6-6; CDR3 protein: ASSYSSDEQF